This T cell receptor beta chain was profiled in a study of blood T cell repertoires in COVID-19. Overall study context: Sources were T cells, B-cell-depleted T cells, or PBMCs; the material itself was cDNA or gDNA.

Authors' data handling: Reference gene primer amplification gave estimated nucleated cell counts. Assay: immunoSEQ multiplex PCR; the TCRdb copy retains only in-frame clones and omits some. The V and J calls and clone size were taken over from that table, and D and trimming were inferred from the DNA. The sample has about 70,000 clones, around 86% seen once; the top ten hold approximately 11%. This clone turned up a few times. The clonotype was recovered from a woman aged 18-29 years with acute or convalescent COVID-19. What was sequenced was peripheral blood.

The CDR3 is CASSYGQNYGYTF. The CDR3 DNA is TGTGCCAGCAGTTACGGACAGAACTATGGCTACACCTTC. The rearrangement joins TRBV6-5 to TRBJ1-2; D possibly corresponds to TRBD1 (6 bases). Germline V gene data show CDR1 as MNHEY and CDR2 as SVGAGI. The CDR3 spans 13 residues. Trimming removed 2 bases at V and 2 bases at J, with 6 bases between.